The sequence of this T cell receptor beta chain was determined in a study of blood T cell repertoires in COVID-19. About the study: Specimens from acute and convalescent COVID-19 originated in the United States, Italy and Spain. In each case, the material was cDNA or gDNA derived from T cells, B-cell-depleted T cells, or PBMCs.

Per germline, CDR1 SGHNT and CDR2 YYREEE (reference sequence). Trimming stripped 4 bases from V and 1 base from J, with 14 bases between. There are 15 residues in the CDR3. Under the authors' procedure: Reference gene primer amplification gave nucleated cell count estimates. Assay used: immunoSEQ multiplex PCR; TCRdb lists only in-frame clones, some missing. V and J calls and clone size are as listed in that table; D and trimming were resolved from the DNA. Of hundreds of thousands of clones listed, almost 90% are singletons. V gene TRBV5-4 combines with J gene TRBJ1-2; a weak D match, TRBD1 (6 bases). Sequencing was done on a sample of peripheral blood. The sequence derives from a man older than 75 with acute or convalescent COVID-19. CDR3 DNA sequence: TGTGCCAGCAGCACTCCTACAGGGAATAACTATGGCTACACCTTC. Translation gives CASSTPTGNNYGYTF.